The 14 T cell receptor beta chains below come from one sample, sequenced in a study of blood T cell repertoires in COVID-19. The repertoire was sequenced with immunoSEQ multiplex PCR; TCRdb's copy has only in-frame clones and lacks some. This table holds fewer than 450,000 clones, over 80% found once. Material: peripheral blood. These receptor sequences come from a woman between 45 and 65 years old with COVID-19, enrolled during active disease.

The chain's CDR3 is CAWSDYVASEQYF. The CDR3 DNA reads TGTGCCTGGAGTGACTACGTCGCCAGCGAGCAGTACTTC. The chain is built from TRBV30 and TRBJ2-7; D is unresolved. Trimming stripped 1 base from V and 6 bases from J, with 13 bases between. The CDR3 sequence is 13 residues long. Germline CDR1 reads GTSNPN; CDR2 reads SVGIG (reference sequence). The whole variable domain, remainder taken from reference TRBV30 and TRBJ2-7, is SQTIHQWPATLVQPVGSPLSLECTVEGTSNPNLYWYRQAAGRGLQLLFYSVGIGQISSEVPQNLSASRPQDRQFILSSKKLLLSDSGFYLCAWSDYVASEQYFGPGTRLTVT.

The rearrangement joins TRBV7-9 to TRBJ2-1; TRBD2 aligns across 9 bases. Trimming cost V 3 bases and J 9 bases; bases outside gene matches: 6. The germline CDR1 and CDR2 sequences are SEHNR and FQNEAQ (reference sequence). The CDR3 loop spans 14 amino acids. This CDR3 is CASSFSGSLGEQFF. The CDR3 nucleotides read TGTGCCAGCAGCTTTAGCGGGAGTCTGGGTGAGCAGTTCTTC.

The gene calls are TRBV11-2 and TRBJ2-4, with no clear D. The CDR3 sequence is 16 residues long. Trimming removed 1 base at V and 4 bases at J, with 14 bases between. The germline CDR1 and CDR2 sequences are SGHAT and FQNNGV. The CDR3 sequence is CASSLAPPNTKNIQYF. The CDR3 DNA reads TGTGCCAGCAGCTTAGCCCCCCCAAATACAAAAAACATTCAGTACTTC.

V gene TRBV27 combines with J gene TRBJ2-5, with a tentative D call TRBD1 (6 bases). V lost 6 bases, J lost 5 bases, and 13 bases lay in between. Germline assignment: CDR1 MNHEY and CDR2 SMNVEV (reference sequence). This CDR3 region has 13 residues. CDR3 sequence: CASSLTGKETQYF. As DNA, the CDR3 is TGTGCCAGCAGCCTTACAGGGAAGGAGACCCAGTACTTC.

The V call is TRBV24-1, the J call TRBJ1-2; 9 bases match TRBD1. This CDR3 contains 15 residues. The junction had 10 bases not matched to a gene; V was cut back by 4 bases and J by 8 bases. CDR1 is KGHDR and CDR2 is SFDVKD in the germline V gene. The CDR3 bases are TGTGCCACCAGTGAACACGGACAGGGGTCGGGCGGCTACACCTTC. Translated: CATSEHGQGSGGYTF.

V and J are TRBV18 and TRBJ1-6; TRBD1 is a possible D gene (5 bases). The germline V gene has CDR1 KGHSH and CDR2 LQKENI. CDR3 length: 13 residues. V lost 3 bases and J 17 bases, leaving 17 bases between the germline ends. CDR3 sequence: CASSPSDGDYIHF. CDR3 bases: TGTGCCAGCTCACCCTCTGACGGGGACTATATCCACTTT.

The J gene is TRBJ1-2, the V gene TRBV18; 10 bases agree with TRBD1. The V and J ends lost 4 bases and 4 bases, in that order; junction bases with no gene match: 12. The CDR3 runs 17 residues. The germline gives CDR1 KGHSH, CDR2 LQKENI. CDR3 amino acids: CASSLTMTGGRFYGYTF. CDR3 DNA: TGTGCCAGCTCACTCACCATGACAGGGGGCAGGTTCTATGGCTACACCTTC.

The CDR3: CASQWRASGSNEQYF. The CDR3 DNA reads as TGTGCCAGCCAGTGGAGGGCTAGCGGGAGCAACGAGCAGTACTTC. The rearrangement joins TRBV6-5 to TRBJ2-7, with 10 positions matching TRBD2. CDR1 and CDR2 from the germline V gene are MNHEY and SVGAGI. This CDR3 is built from 15 residues. V dropped 8 bases and J dropped 5; count of bases not matched to a gene: 12.

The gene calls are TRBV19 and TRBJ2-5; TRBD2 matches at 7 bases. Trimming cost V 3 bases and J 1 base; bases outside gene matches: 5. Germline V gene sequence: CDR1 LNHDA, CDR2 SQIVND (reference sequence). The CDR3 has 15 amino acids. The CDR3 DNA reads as TGTGCCAGTAGTATTGGGGGGGGTCTCCAAGAGACCCAGTACTTC. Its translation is CASSIGGGLQETQYF.

DNA of the CDR3: TGCGCCAGCAGCGAAAGGACAGAAATGGGCACCGGGGAGCTGTTTTTT. Amino acid sequence: CASSERTEMGTGELFF. This chain joins TRBV4-1 and TRBJ2-2, with D perhaps TRBD1 (6 bases). V was pared by 5 bases and J by 4 bases, with 17 bases between. Germline values: CDR1 MGHRA, CDR2 YSYEKL. The CDR3 has 16 residues.

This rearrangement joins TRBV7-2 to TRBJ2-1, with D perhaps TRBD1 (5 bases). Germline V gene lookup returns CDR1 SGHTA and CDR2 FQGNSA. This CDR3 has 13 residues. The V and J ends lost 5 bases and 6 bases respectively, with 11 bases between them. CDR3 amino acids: CASSTRTTNEQFF. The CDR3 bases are TGTGCCAGCAGCACCCGGACAACCAATGAGCAGTTCTTC. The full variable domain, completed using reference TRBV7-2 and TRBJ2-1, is GAGVSQSPSNKVTEKGKDVELRCDPISGHTALYWYRQSLGQGLEFLIYFQGNSAPDKSGLPSDRFSAERTGGSVSTLTIQRTQQEDSAVYLCASSTRTTNEQFFGPGTRLTVL.

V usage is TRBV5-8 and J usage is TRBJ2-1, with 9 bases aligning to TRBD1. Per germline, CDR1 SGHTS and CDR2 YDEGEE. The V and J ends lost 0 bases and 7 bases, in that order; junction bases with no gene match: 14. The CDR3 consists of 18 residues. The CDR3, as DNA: TGTGCCAGCAGCTTGGCAGGGGCTTACGGGACAGGGTGGAATGAGCAGTTCTTC. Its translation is CASSLAGAYGTGWNEQFF.

CDR3 protein: CASSYLGTGTHYGYTF. In DNA form, the CDR3 reads TGTGCCAGCAGTTACTTGGGGACAGGGACTCACTATGGCTACACCTTC. The rearrangement uses TRBV6-5 and TRBJ1-2; 9 nucleotides align to TRBD1. Germline V gives CDR1 MNHEY, CDR2 SVGAGI. The V segment lost 1 base and the J segment 3 bases; nucleotides outside the gene matches: 6. The CDR3 is 16 amino acids.

CDR3: CASSLSSYTEAFF. As DNA, the CDR3 is TGTGCCAGCAGCTTATCTTCTTACACTGAAGCTTTCTTT. The chain uses TRBV11-2 and TRBJ1-1; no clear D gene. Between the trimmed V and J ends, which lost 2 bases and 3 bases, there was a span of 7 bases. The CDR3 sequence is 13 residues long. CDR1 and CDR2 from the germline V gene are SGHAT and FQNNGV.